The 20 T cell receptor beta chains given below trace back to one sample, sequenced in a study of human T cells and chemical hapten exposure. The time point was: patch test 1, 2 weeks after DPC sensitization. The treatment is: therapeutic diphenylcyclopropenone sensitization with weekly scalp DPC. TCRdb reanalysed the RACE reads using MiXCR and keeps one entry per CDR3 protein. The sample carries approximately 340,000 distinct CDR3 sequences, about 7% recorded once. Sequencing used whole blood, obtained in connection with sensitization to the hapten diphenylcyclopropenone (DPC). The receptor set was obtained from a woman between 18 and 29 years old with alopecia areata. Some clones in this sample may be carry-over from other donors' samples.

The V and J genes are TRBV5-1 and TRBJ2-1; TRBD1 is a possible D gene (6 bases). The V gene lost 2 bases and the J gene lost 2 bases, with 11 bases spanning the gap. The CDR3 contains 15 residues. Germline CDR1 is SGHRS and CDR2 is YFSETQ. The CDR3 nucleotides read TGCGCCAGCAGCTTCCGGGACACCGCCTACAATGAGCAGTTCTTC. It codes for CASSFRDTAYNEQFF.

The chain recombines TRBV20-1 with TRBJ1-1; D is possibly TRBD1 (6 bases). V lost 3 bases, J lost 4 bases, and 9 bases lay in between. The length of the CDR3 is 12 residues. CDR1 and CDR2 from the germline V gene are DFQATT and SNEGSKA (reference sequence). The CDR3, as DNA: TGCAGTGCTAGGGGGGCGGGCACTGAAGCTTTCTTT. It is translated as CSARGAGTEAFF.

There are many counts of this clonotype. V and J are TRBV2 and TRBJ2-7; maybe TRBD2 (5 bases). The CDR3 spans 14 residues. Germline CDR1 reads SNHLY; CDR2 reads FYNNEI. V gave up 6 bases and J gave up 4 bases, with 16 bases separating them. The DNA of the CDR3 is TGTGCCAGCAGGACCCGGGGAGCCGTGTACGAGCAGTACTTC. Its translation is CASRTRGAVYEQYF.

This clonotype was observed at least ten times. V and J are TRBV20-1 and TRBJ2-4; D may be TRBD1 (5 bases). Germline V CDR1 and CDR2: DFQATT, SNEGSKA (reference sequence). This CDR3 has 15 residues. Trimming removed 2 bases from V and 2 bases from J, with 13 bases in between. CDR3 nucleotide sequence: TGCAGTGCTAGACCCGCAGGGTCGTCCAAAAACATTCAGTACTTC. Amino acids: CSARPAGSSKNIQYF.

This clonotype has just a few counts. The chain combines TRBV5-5 with TRBJ2-7, with D unclear. Germline CDR1 reads SGHKS; CDR2 reads YYEKEE (reference sequence). The CDR3 length is 12 residues. Trimming left V 4 bases short and J 2 bases short, with 7 bases between. The CDR3 DNA sequence: TGTGCCAGCAGCCCGTATACCTACGAGCAGTACTTC. It specifies CASSPYTYEQYF.

The rearrangement uses TRBV6-2 or TRBV6-3 and TRBJ1-1; 7 positions agree with TRBD1. The CDR3 runs 14 residues. Trimming took 5 bases from V and 7 from J; bases not matched to a gene: 10. From germline, CDR1 is MNHEY and CDR2 SVGEGT. The CDR3: CASSKYDREGEAFF. CDR3 coding DNA: TGTGCCAGCAGTAAATACGACAGGGAAGGTGAAGCTTTCTTT.

This clonotype was found a few times. The V and J genes are TRBV4-1 and TRBJ2-7; D not resolved. CDR1 is MGHRA, CDR2 YSYEKL, per germline. V was pared by 0 bases and J by 2 bases, with 11 bases between. This CDR3 is built from 15 residues. CDR3 in DNA: TGCGCCAGCAGCCAAGATCGTTCCGGAGCCTACGAGCAGTACTTC. This translates into CASSQDRSGAYEQYF.

The gene calls are TRBV5-1 and TRBJ2-1; TRBD2 matches at 14 bases. J lost 8 bases, V lost 4 bases, and 5 bases had no gene match. Germline lookup yields CDR1 SGHRS and CDR2 YFSETQ. CDR3 length equals 15 residues. The DNA of the CDR3 is TGCGCCAGCAGCCCAGGGACTAGCGGGGGTGATGAGCAGTTCTTC. Protein product: CASSPGTSGGDEQFF. Full variable domain (outside the CDR3, taken from reference TRBV5-1 and TRBJ2-1): KAGVTQTPRYLIKTRGQQVTLSCSPISGHRSVSWYQQTPGQGLQFLFEYFSETQRNKGNFPGRFSGRQFSNSRSEMNVSTLELGDSALYLCASSPGTSGGDEQFFGPGTRLTVL.

This clonotype was counted between two and nine times. This chain links TRBV6-2 or TRBV6-3 with TRBJ2-2, with D tentatively TRBD1 or TRBD2 (6 bases each). Germline V lookup: CDR1 MNHEY, CDR2 SVGEGT. The V end lost 6 bases, the J end lost 3 bases, and 17 bases lay between the germline ends. This CDR3 comprises 16 residues. The CDR3 sequence: CASRSYRVADTGELFF. CDR3 coding DNA: TGTGCCAGCAGATCTTACAGGGTAGCGGACACCGGGGAGCTGTTTTTT.

This clonotype was detected a few times. The CDR3 coding sequence is TGTGCCAGCAGTTACGAGCGGGGGGGCAGTCGGGATGAGCAGTTCTTC. The encoded protein is CASSYERGGSRDEQFF. The chain carries TRBV12-3 or TRBV12-4 and TRBJ2-1; 10 positions match TRBD2. The CDR3 is made up of 16 amino acids. The V gene end was trimmed by 4 bases and the J gene end by 8 bases; junction bases not matched to a gene: 11.

Only a few counts were recorded for this clonotype. This chain uses TRBV4-2 with TRBJ2-7, with 7 bases matching TRBD2. Germline lookup yields CDR1 LGHNA and CDR2 YNFKEQ. This CDR3 region has 15 residues. The V and J ends lost 1 base and 2 bases, in that order; junction bases with no gene match: 5. CDR3 nucleotide sequence: TGTGCCAGCAGCCAAGGCCCTAGCGGAACCTACGAGCAGTACTTC. Its protein product is CASSQGPSGTYEQYF.

The genes are TRBV6-2 or TRBV6-3 and TRBJ1-5; TRBD1 matches 9 bases. Germline V gene data show CDR1 as MNHEY and CDR2 as SVGEGT. The CDR3 is 13 residues long. V gave up 10 bases and J gave up 3 bases; unmatched junction bases: 4. The CDR3 DNA reads TGTGCCATTACAGGGGGCCCCAATCAGCCCCAGCATTTT. This encodes CAITGGPNQPQHF.

This clonotype was detected ten times or more. This chain connects TRBV2 to TRBJ1-1; D gene unclear. V was trimmed by 4 bases and J by 4 bases, leaving 4 bases between them. Per germline, CDR1 SNHLY and CDR2 FYNNEI. This CDR3 contains 11 residues. The DNA for the CDR3 is TGTGCCAGCAGTGTCAGCACTGAAGCTTTCTTT. Amino acids: CASSVSTEAFF. Full variable domain (missing parts from reference TRBV2 and TRBJ1-1): EPEVTQTPSHQVTQMGQEVILRCVPISNHLYFYWYRQILGQKVEFLVSFYNNEISEKSEIFDDQFSVERPDGSNFTLKIRSTKLEDSAMYFCASSVSTEAFFGQGTRLTVV.

V is TRBV4-2 and J is TRBJ2-1; D remains ambiguous. The germline V gene encodes CDR1 LGHNA and CDR2 YNFKEQ. The V gene lost 4 bases and the J gene lost 0 bases, with 19 bases spanning the gap. The length of the CDR3 is 18 residues. The CDR3 DNA reads as TGTGCCAGCAGCCGTCCTGGTCCCCAGCAGAGCTCCTACAATGAGCAGTTCTTC. This translates into CASSRPGPQQSSYNEQFF.

This clonotype was recorded at least ten times. V is TRBV11-2 and J is TRBJ2-3; D is unclear. Germline assignment: CDR1 SGHAT and CDR2 FQNNGV. Trimming shortened V by 5 bases and J by 0 bases, and 9 bases separated the two germline ends. CDR3 length: 14 residues. CDR3 protein: CASSKSRSTDTQYF. CDR3 nucleotides: TGTGCCAGCAGCAAGTCTAGAAGCACAGATACGCAGTATTTT.

The V and J genes are TRBV7-9 and TRBJ1-6, with D possibly being TRBD1 (5 bases). CDR1 is SEHNR and CDR2 is FQNEAQ in the germline V gene (reference sequence). This CDR3 has 15 amino acids. The ends were cut back, 4 bases at V and 5 bases at J, with 12 bases in the middle. The CDR3 protein is CASSWDGPHNSPLHF. CDR3 coding DNA: TGTGCCAGCAGCTGGGACGGACCTCATAATTCACCCCTCCACTTT.

In its sample, this clonotype was seen many times. The genes are TRBV7-2 and TRBJ1-2; D is unresolved. Germline assignment: CDR1 SGHTA and CDR2 FQGNSA. The length of the CDR3 is 13 residues. The V gene lost 4 bases and the J gene lost 4 bases, with 10 bases spanning the gap. This CDR3 reads CASSSTGPYGYTF. The CDR3 coding sequence is TGTGCCAGCAGCTCAACCGGGCCCTATGGCTACACCTTC.

This clonotype occurred many times. The chain joins TRBV6-2 or TRBV6-3 to TRBJ1-3; TRBD1 matches at 7 bases. This CDR3 has 14 amino acids. J gave up 0 bases and V 7 bases, and 3 bases lay outside the gene matches. Germline assignment: CDR1 MNHEY and CDR2 SVGEGT. Here the CDR3 DNA reads TGTGCCAGCATCTGGGACAGCTCTGGAAACACCATATATTTT. This translates into CASIWDSSGNTIYF.

This clonotype was counted a few times. The rearrangement links TRBV20-1 to TRBJ1-1; TRBD1 agrees at 7 bases. The CDR3 length is 13 residues. The germline CDR1 and CDR2 sequences are DFQATT and SNEGSKA (reference sequence). V dropped 4 bases and J dropped 1; count of bases not matched to a gene: 3. CDR3 sequence: CSAKNRGNTEAFF. CDR3 DNA: TGCAGTGCTAAAAACAGGGGGAACACTGAAGCTTTCTTT.

The chain combines TRBV9 with TRBJ1-6, with D perhaps matching TRBD1 (6 bases). CDR3 size: 13 residues. V was pared by 0 bases and J by 9 bases, with 7 bases between. Germline V lookup: CDR1 SGDLS, CDR2 YYNGEE. CDR3 nucleotides: TGTGCCAGCAGCGTAGGGGGGGCTTCACCCCTCCACTTT. It translates to CASSVGGASPLHF.